The clone carrying this T cell receptor (beta chain) was recorded a few times. Its antigen is unidentified. Using its own MiXCR run on the reads, TCRdb lists one record per CDR3 protein. Among approximately 300,000 distinct CDR3 sequences listed, under 35% were seen once. The germline CDR1 and CDR2 sequences are LNHDA and SQIVND (reference sequence). The CDR3 is 14 amino acids. The V segment lost 7 bases and the J segment 9 bases; nucleotides outside the gene matches: 10. These data are taken from a study of T cell repertoires in cytomegalovirus infection. Study at large: Signatures in public TCR beta sequences pointed to both CMV infection and matching HLA type. Regarding the study as a whole: In two of eight donors, the top clonotype was HLA-C-restricted CMV-specific. Cumulative public TCR beta family frequency identified CMV carriers with the relevant HLA.

The rearrangement links TRBV19 to TRBJ1-5, with TRBD1 identical over 9 bases. The clonotype comes from a human donor in good health (CMV status not recorded). Some clones in this sample may be carry-over from other donors' samples. Sequenced here: cultured PBMCs, sampled from culture after CMV antigen stimulation. The CDR3 DNA follows: TGTGCCAGTAACAGGGGGCCAACCGAGGGGCCCCAGCATTTT. This encodes CASNRGPTEGPQHF. The full variable domain, with the rest looked up from reference TRBV19 and TRBJ1-5, is DGGITQSPKYLFRKEGQNVTLSCEQNLNHDAMYWYRQDPGQGLRLIYYSQIVNDFQKGDIAEGYSVSREKKESFPLTVTSAQKNPTAFYLCASNRGPTEGPQHFGDGTRLSIL.